The clone carrying this T cell receptor beta chain was seen at least ten times. Its antigen remains unidentified. The read ends 3 residues early relative to the CDR3; the germline J gene fills the gap. V was pared by 2 bases and J by 5 bases, with 9 bases between. Per germline, CDR1 LNHDA and CDR2 SQIVND (reference sequence). The CDR3 consists of 13 residues. This sample was taken from a study of T cell clonality in common variable immunodeficiency. Study-wide results and limits: Repertoire-complication correlations in CVID were limited by patient heterogeneity.

Only in-frame clones appear in the TCRdb table, and some are missing; sequencing was by immunoSEQ multiplex PCR. The sample counts about 39,000 clones, none seen once; the ten largest own over 1.3%. This clonotype was obtained from a person aged 18 to 70 in good health. Sequenced input: peripheral blood mononuclear cells. The chain recombines TRBV19 with TRBJ1-1; unclear D gene. CDR3: CASSITVQTEAFF. The sequenced part of the CDR3 DNA is TGTGCCAGTAGTATAACAGTGCAGACTGAA.